These 11 T cell receptor beta chains were sequenced from one sample in a study of T-cell memory formation after mild COVID-19. TCRdb called the 5' RACE reads again in MiXCR, with one record for every CDR3 protein. The data hold under 450,000 distinct CDR3 sequences, with under 15% observed a single time. Sequencing used PBMCs or a T cell subset sorted from them (not recorded which). These receptor sequences come from a man aged 18 to 30 who had mild COVID-19 (a few samples of this study predate the infection). Cell type and time point are not known.

The chain recombines TRBV4-3 with TRBJ2-6; maybe TRBD1 (6 bases). V dropped 1 base and J dropped 2 bases, with 9 bases sitting between them. Germline V CDR1 and CDR2: LGHNA, YSLEER. The CDR3 has 16 amino acids. The CDR3 spells CASSQAGATGANVLTF. Written as DNA, the CDR3 is TGCGCCAGCAGCCAAGCAGGGGCCACTGGGGCCAACGTCCTGACTTTC.

The V call is TRBV6-2 or TRBV6-3, the J call TRBJ2-7; 8 bases align to TRBD1. The J segment lost 3 bases and the V segment lost 6 bases, leaving 13 bases of the junction unmatched. The CDR3 runs to 16 residues. Germline V gene data show CDR1 as MNHEY and CDR2 as SVGEGT. CDR3 DNA: TGTGCCAGCAGAGGAGCCAGGGGGCGAATCGGCTACGAGCAGTACGTC. Protein sequence: CASRGARGRIGYEQYV.

The table lists this clonotype with a few counts. The J gene is TRBJ1-3, the V gene TRBV12-3 or TRBV12-4; D not certain. The CDR3 spans 14 residues. V lost 0 bases and J 4 bases, leaving 7 bases between the germline ends. The CDR3 loop is CASSLAAPGNTIYF. Written as DNA, the CDR3 is TGTGCCAGCAGTTTAGCCGCTCCGGGAAACACCATATATTTT.

This clonotype came up many times. The J gene is TRBJ2-5, the V gene TRBV5-1; D possibly uses TRBD1 or TRBD2 (5 bases each). This CDR3 is built from 17 residues. V was shortened by 0 bases and J by 1 base, with 16 bases between the two germline ends. CDR1 SGHRS and CDR2 YFSETQ come from the germline V gene. CDR3 sequence: CASSLALSSGTQETQYF. The DNA of the CDR3 is TGCGCCAGCAGCTTGGCCTTGTCGTCGGGGACCCAAGAGACCCAGTACTTC.

The chain employs TRBV27 and TRBJ2-1; 12 bases align to TRBD1. V lost 6 bases to trimming and J lost 7 bases; unmatched junction nucleotides: 7. CDR1 and CDR2 from the germline V gene are MNHEY and SMNVEV (reference sequence). The CDR3 is 15 residues long. The CDR3 is CASSTGQGAGNEQFF. CDR3 sequence (DNA): TGTGCCAGCAGCACGGGACAGGGGGCGGGGAATGAGCAGTTCTTC.

Many counts were recorded for this clonotype. V gene TRBV12-3 or TRBV12-4 combines with J gene TRBJ1-5, with D possibly being TRBD1 (5 bases). The CDR3 totals 15 residues. The germline V and J ends were trimmed by 6 bases and 4 bases, with 16 bases remaining between them. The CDR3 is CASSVRGERNQPQHF. The DNA of the CDR3 is TGTGCCAGCAGCGTGCGGGGCGAGCGTAATCAGCCCCAGCATTTT.

In its sample, this clonotype was seen a few times. This chain uses TRBV3-1 with TRBJ2-3; 11 nucleotides line up with TRBD2. Germline CDR1 is LGHDT and CDR2 is YNNKEL (reference sequence). V shed 4 bases and J 1 base; nucleotides not matched to a gene: 13. The CDR3 is made up of 19 amino acids. CDR3 region: CASSLAYGTSGLGTDTQYF. The DNA of the CDR3 is TGTGCCAGCAGCCTCGCGTACGGGACTAGCGGTTTGGGCACAGATACGCAGTATTTT.

This chain uses TRBV4-3 with TRBJ1-1; possible D gene TRBD1, 6 bases. This CDR3 comprises 16 residues. CDR1 and CDR2 (germline): LGHNA, YSLEER. V dropped 4 bases and J dropped 2 bases, with 17 bases sitting between them. CDR3 nucleotides: TGCGCCAGCAGCCGCTTCCAGGCAGGGGAAAACACTGAAGCTTTCTTT. Translation gives CASSRFQAGENTEAFF.

The genes are TRBV7-2 and TRBJ1-3; unclear D gene. The germline V gene has CDR1 SGHTA and CDR2 FQGNSA. With 4 bases removed from V and 4 bases from J, the gap between germline ends came to 11 bases. This CDR3 has 14 amino acids. CDR3 sequence (DNA): TGTGCCAGCAGCTCCCGGGCAGGAGGAAACACCATATATTTT. Translation gives CASSSRAGGNTIYF. Full variable domain (rest looked up from reference TRBV7-2 and TRBJ1-3): GAGVSQSPSNKVTEKGKDVELRCDPISGHTALYWYRQSLGQGLEFLIYFQGNSAPDKSGLPSDRFSAERTGGSVSTLTIQRTQQEDSAVYLCASSSRAGGNTIYFGEGSWLTVV.

This clonotype was seen ten or more times. The genes are TRBV4-1 and TRBJ2-5; D unresolved. Trimming cost V 1 base and J 1 base, with 7 bases left between them. The length of the CDR3 is 14 residues. Germline V gene lookup returns CDR1 MGHRA and CDR2 YSYEKL. CDR3: CASSQAASQETQYF. The CDR3 nucleotides read TGCGCCAGCAGCCAAGCGGCCAGCCAAGAGACCCAGTACTTC.

This clonotype has more than one count but fewer than ten. This chain uses TRBV20-1 with TRBJ2-3; a possible D gene is TRBD2 (6 bases). Germline V gene sequence: CDR1 DFQATT, CDR2 SNEGSKA (reference sequence). The length of the CDR3 is 11 residues. Trimming shortened V by 3 bases and J by 7 bases, and 8 bases separated the two germline ends. CDR3 in amino acids: CSARGGNTQYF. The CDR3 DNA reads TGCAGTGCTAGGGGGGGAAATACGCAGTATTTT.